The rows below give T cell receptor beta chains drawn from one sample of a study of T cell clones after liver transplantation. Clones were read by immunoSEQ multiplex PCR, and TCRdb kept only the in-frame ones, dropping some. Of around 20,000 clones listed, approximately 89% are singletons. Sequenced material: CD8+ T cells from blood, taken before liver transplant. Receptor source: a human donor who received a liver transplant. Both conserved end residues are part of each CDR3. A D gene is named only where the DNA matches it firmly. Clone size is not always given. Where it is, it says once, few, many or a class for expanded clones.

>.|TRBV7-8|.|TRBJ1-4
TGTGCCAGCAGCTTAGCGCCGACGGATACGAATGAAAAACTGTTTTTT
CASSLAPTDTNEKLFF
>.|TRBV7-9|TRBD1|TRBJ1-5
TGTGCCAGCAGCTCGACAGGGATCAATCAGCCCCAGCATTTT
CASSSTGINQPQHF
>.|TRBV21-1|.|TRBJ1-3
TGTGCCAGCAGAGACCCTCTAGCTACAACCGCACGAAACACCATATATTTT
CASRDPLATTARNTIYF
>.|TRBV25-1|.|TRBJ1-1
TGTGCCAGCAGCCAGGGGTGGGGGACTGAAGCTTTCTTT
CASSQGWGTEAFF
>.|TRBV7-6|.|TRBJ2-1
TGTGCCAGCAGTCCTGGGCCAGGGGAGGGCTACAATGAGCAGTTCTTC
CASSPGPGEGYNEQFF
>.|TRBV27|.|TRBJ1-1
TGTGCCAGCAGTTTAAAATGGCAGGCTGAAGCTTTCTTT
CASSLKWQAEAFF
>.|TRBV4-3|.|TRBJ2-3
TGCGCCAGCAGCCAAGATCGCCTAGGAGTATCTTGGGATACGCAGTATTTT
CASSQDRLGVSWDTQYF
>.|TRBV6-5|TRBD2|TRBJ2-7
TGTGCCAGCAGTTACTCGACTAGCGGGAGAAGCGAGCAGTACTTC
CASSYSTSGRSEQYF
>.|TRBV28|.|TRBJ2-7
TGTGCCAGCAGATCTCCCGGAACCTCCTACGAGCAGTACTTC
CASRSPGTSYEQYF
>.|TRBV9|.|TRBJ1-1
TGTGCCAGCAGCGTAGTGGGGGAAGGGTCCCATGAAGCTTTCTTT
CASSVVGEGSHEAFF
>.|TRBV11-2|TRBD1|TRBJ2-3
TGTGCCAGCAGCATAACAGGGGGCTGGGGAGATACGCAGTATTTT
CASSITGGWGDTQYF
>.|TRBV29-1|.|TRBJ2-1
TGCAGCGTCGGACTAACCAATGAGCAGTTCTTC
CSVGLTNEQFF
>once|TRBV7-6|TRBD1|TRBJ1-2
TGTGCCAGCAGCCAGGGGGGGGAGTATGGCTACACCTTC
CASSQGGEYGYTF
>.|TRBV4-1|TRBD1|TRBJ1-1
TGCGCCTCCTCGGACAGGTTGAACACTGAAGCTTTCTTT
CASSDRLNTEAFF
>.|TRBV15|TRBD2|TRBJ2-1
TGTGCCACCAGCAGAGTTATAGCGGGAGAGGGCTACAATGAGCAGTTCTTC
CATSRVIAGEGYNEQFF
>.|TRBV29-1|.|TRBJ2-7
TGCAGCGTTGTAGGGTCCTACGAGCAGTACTTC
CSVVGSYEQYF
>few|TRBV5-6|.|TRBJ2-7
TGTGCCAGCAGCTTGTACGCCACCTACGAGCAGTACTTC
CASSLYATYEQYF
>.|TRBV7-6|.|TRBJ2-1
TGTGCCAGCAGCTTATCGGCAGCACCTACCCTCTTAGAGCAGTTCTTC
CASSLSAAPTLLEQFF
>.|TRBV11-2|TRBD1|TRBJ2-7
TGTGCCAGCAGCTTAGATCAGGGGACAGGGCGTTTCTACGAGCAGTACTTC
CASSLDQGTGRFYEQYF
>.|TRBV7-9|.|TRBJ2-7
TGTGCCAGCAGCCCGATAGGAGGACCCCACGAGCAGTACTTC
CASSPIGGPHEQYF
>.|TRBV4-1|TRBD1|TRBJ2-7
TGCGCCAGCAGCCAAATCCAACAGGGGGCCTACGAGCAGTACTTC
CASSQIQQGAYEQYF
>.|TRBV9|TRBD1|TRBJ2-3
TGTGCCAGCAGCGTAGAGGTCACAGGGGGCGCAGATACGCAGTATTTT
CASSVEVTGGADTQYF
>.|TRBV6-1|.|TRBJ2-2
TGTGCCAGCAGGGTACAGGGTACCGGGGAGCTGTTTTTT
CASRVQGTGELFF
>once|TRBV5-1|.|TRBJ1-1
TGCGCCAGCAGCGTCCGCGAACTGAACACTGAAGCTTTCTTT
CASSVRELNTEAFF
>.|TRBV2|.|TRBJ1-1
TGTGCCAGCAGCGGGGGGCCGGGGAATGAAGCTTTCTTT
CASSGGPGNEAFF
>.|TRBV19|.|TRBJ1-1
TGTGCCAGTAGTATACATTCACAGGGGAACACTGAAGCTTTCTTT
CASSIHSQGNTEAFF
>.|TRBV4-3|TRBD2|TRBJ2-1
TGCGCCAGCAGCCAGGGGGGACTAGCGGGAGATGAGCAGTTCTTC
CASSQGGLAGDEQFF
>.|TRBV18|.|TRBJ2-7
TGTGCCAGCTCACCTAACCCCCGTTACGAGCAGTACTTC
CASSPNPRYEQYF
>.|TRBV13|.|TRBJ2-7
TGTGCCAGCAGCCTCGGCTCCTACGAGCAGTACTTC
CASSLGSYEQYF
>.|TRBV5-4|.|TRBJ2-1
TGTGCCAGCAGCCCGAACCCGACGGGAGCCTACTACAATGAGCAGTTCTTC
CASSPNPTGAYYNEQFF
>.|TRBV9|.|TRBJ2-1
TGTGCCAGCAGCCTCCAGCGGGCCAATGAGCAGTTCTTC
CASSLQRANEQFF
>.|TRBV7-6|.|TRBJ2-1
TGTGCCAGCAGCTTCCTCACATACAATGAGCAGTTCTTC
CASSFLTYNEQFF
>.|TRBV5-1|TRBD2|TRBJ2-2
TGCGCCTCCCGACTAGCGACCAACACCGGGGAGCTGTTTTTT
CASRLATNTGELFF
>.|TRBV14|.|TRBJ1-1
TGTGCCAGCAGCCAAGTGGGGAACACTGAAGCTTTCTTT
CASSQVGNTEAFF
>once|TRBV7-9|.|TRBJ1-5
TGTGCCAGCAGCTTCGAGGGCCCGAGCAATCAGCCCCAGCATTTT
CASSFEGPSNQPQHF
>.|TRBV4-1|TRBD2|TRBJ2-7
TGCGCCAGCAGCCAGTTCGGGACTAGCGGTGCCTACGAGCAGTACTTC
CASSQFGTSGAYEQYF
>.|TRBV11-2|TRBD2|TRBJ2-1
TGTGCCAGCAGCCCAGCGGGAACCCTTTTCAATGAGCAGTTCTTC
CASSPAGTLFNEQFF
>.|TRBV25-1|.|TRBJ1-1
TGTGCCAGCAGTGAATCGGGGGAGACTGAAGCTTTCTTT
CASSESGETEAFF
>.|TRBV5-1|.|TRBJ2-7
TGCGCCAGCAGAAAAGACTACGAGCAGTACTTC
CASRKDYEQYF
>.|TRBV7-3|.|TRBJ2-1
TGTGCCAGCAGCTTGAGTTCCGAGAGCTACAATGAGCAGTTCTTC
CASSLSSESYNEQFF
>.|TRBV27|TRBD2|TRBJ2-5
TGTGCCAGCAGTTTAGGGGTTGGGCTAGCGGGAGGGCCGGAGACCCAGTACTTC
CASSLGVGLAGGPETQYF
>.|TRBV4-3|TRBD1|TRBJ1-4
TGCGCCAGCAGCCAAGATAACAGGGGAGTAGAAAAACTGTTTTTT
CASSQDNRGVEKLFF
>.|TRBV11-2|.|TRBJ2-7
TGTGCCAGCAGCTTAGTCCTTGGCATCACGAACGAGCAGTACTTC
CASSLVLGITNEQYF
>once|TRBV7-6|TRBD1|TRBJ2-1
TGTGCCAGCAGCTTAGCGCCGACAGGGGGCCTCTATGAGCAGTTCTTC
CASSLAPTGGLYEQFF